This record covers a single T cell receptor (beta chain). Its antigen remains unknown. Additional DNA sequences in this sample encode the identical CDR3. This sample is part of a study of cytomegalovirus exposure and HLA in healthy donors. At the level of the study: For the approximately 420 genotyped donors, over 80% fell within the Caucasian-associated ancestry cluster. General observations from the study: According to a later analysis, donors in an Asian-associated ancestry cluster reportedly had fewer N-insertions than the approximately 670-donor mean.

CDR1 and CDR2 from the germline V gene are MNHEY and SMNVEV (reference sequence). Trimming removed 0 bases from V and 4 bases from J, with 6 bases in between. The CDR3 extends over 13 amino acids. The PCR employed 60 Vbeta primers together with 13 Jbeta primers. Produced via immunoSEQ multiplex PCR; TCRdb's table is partial and in-frame only. The sample includes roughly 170,000 clones, 75% to 85% of them seen just once. The source material was PBMCs. The chain carries TRBV27 and TRBJ1-2; D remains ambiguous. The receptor was isolated from a boy aged 5-17 years in good health and CMV-seronegative. This CDR3 is CASSLSRGYGYTF. The CDR3 DNA reads TGTGCCAGCAGTTTATCCCGGGGCTATGGCTACACCTTC.